The T cell receptor (beta chain) under discussion was sequenced for a study of human T cells and chemical hapten exposure. The wider study: How much TCR each sample yielded varied, mostly because pooled library volumes differed slightly.

The time point is: healthy volunteer bleed at 6 weeks. Unfractionated whole blood was the source from which total RNA was extracted. Trimming left V 5 bases short and J 0 bases short, with 10 bases between. CDR3 length: 14 residues. The germline CDR1 and CDR2 sequences are MNHEY and SMNVEV (reference sequence). Individual cDNA molecules received unique molecular identifiers in the library. MiXCR, run by TCRdb on the RACE reads, gives a single entry per CDR3 protein. In the table there are more than 75,000 distinct CDR3 sequences, over 8.5% of which are singletons. This clonotype was found many times. The sequence came from a male donor in good health. Some clones in this sample may be carry-over from other donors' samples. Input material: whole blood. The gene calls are TRBV27 and TRBJ1-1; D is unresolved. The CDR3 region is CASSLTSVNTEAFF. In nucleotides, the CDR3 is TGTGCCAGCAGTCTGACAAGCGTGAACACTGAAGCTTTCTTT.